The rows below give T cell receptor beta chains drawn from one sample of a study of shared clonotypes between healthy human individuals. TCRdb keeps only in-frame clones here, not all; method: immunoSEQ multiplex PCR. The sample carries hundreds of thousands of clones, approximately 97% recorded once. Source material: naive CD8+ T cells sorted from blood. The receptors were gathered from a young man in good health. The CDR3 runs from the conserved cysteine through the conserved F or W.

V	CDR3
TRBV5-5	CASSLQGSSYNEQFF
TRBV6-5	CASSYSLAYEQYF
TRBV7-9	CASSLHYEQYF
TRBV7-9	CASRGAARELFF
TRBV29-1	CSARTSGSYEQYF
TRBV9	CASSVGVAGIYEQYF
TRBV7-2	CASSLIQGSPYNEQYF
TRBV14	CASSRTGTGTYEQYF
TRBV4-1	CASSQDRDHPETQYF
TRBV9	CASSAGLPGNEQFF
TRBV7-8	CASTPGQSSYNEQFF
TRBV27	CASSFGFGTDTQYF
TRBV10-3	CAISESVTSGNEQYF
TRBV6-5	CASSYSGTGSYEQYF
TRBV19	CASSIERSNEQYF
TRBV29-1	CSVVIRATEAFF
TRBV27	CASNPGGSYNEQFF
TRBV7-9	CASSLPGLFGYTF
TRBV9	CASTPRGDSYEQYF
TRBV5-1	CASRTYSGSSYEQYF
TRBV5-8	CASTQGIWELFF
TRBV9	CASSVLALHSNTGELFF
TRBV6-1	CASSEEQAGLGADTQYF
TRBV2	CAGIPGTSVNWVPDNEQFF
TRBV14	CASSLHAEAFF
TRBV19	CASSMVSGYQPQHF
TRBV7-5	CARSPPYYEQFF
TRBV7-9	CASSSTLQETQYF